This T cell receptor beta chain was obtained from a study of blood T cells in healthy people across ages. This clonotype was counted only a few times. A second PCR, run for roughly 7 to 12 cycles, used a sample-barcoded 5' primer plus a J-beta primer mix. From the 5' RACE reads, TCRdb called clonotypes with MiXCR, one entry per CDR3 protein. The sample lists over 700,000 distinct CDR3 sequences, about 53% occurring once. Looked up from germline, CDR1 is MNHNS and CDR2 is SASEGT. There are 13 residues in the CDR3. Trimming left V 0 bases short and J 6 bases short, with 6 bases between. The chain combines TRBV6-1 with TRBJ2-1; D gene uncertain. Sequencing was carried out using blood. This sequence originates from an elderly man in good health. The CDR3 is CASSEAMRNEQFF. The CDR3, as DNA: TGTGCCAGCAGTGAAGCGATGCGCAATGAGCAGTTCTTC.